What follows is one T cell receptor beta chain and its context. Its antigen is currently unknown. V lost 6 bases, J lost 2 bases, and 3 bases stayed unmatched. The CDR3 extends over 13 amino acids. From germline, CDR1 is ENHRY and CDR2 SYGVKD. The investigators reverse transcribed all of the isolated RNA, so they sequenced expressed TCRB transcripts. Mean read depth for naive, central memory and regulatory T cell samples was around 3.8 million reads. Produced via immunoSEQ multiplex PCR; TCRdb's table is partial and in-frame only. Here the sample spans hundreds of thousands of clones, approximately 9.9% being singletons. Sorted CD4+ subsets: naive, central memory, regulatory, stem cell-like memory (CD45RO/CCR7/CD25/CD127/CD95/CD27 panel). The sample belongs to a study of beta chain features in type 1 diabetes. Findings of the study overall: People with Type 1 diabetes carried modestly yet significantly shorter TCRB CDR3s in all four CD4+ subsets. PCR might show a preference for shorter templates, equally across patients and controls. The influence of HLA type on TCRB rearrangement stayed undetermined.

Material for sequencing was central memory CD4+ T cells from blood. The TCR comes from a man aged 25 to 40 with type 1 diabetes. This chain joins TRBV10-3 and TRBJ2-7; 8 bases agree with TRBD1. DNA of the CDR3: TGTGCCATCAGAGCGGACAGGGCCTACGAGCAGTACTTC. Translating gives CAIRADRAYEQYF.